This record concerns one TCR beta chain sequence. The antigen remains undetermined. The data originate from a study of tumor-infiltrating lymphocytes in primary liver carcinoma. Whole-study results and caveats: Tumor region pairs showed greater overlap than either tumor-adjacent or tumor-blood pairs did.

Priming with a constant-region primer yielded TCR beta cDNA from 500 ng total RNA. Three-round nested multiplex PCR performed with slightly modified ARM-PCR produced the TCR beta libraries. PCR rounds one and two used TRBV1-TRBV30 forward primers with a C-beta reverse primer for roughly 10 cycles each. TCRdb re-called the multiplex PCR reads with MiXCR, one entry per CDR3 protein. The table shows fewer than 75,000 distinct CDR3 sequences, with about 71% occurring only once. Bulk tissue was left unsorted, and RNA and DNA were co-extracted from about 19-30 mg of it. Patients' primary liver carcinoma was surgically resected. Germline CDR1 is MNHEY and CDR2 is SVGAGI. This CDR3 spans 13 amino acids. The V and J ends lost 6 bases and 0 bases respectively, with 9 bases between them.

What was sequenced was liver tumor tissue from sampling region 4. Subset of the sample: tumor region T4, right-lateral pole. The source of this sequence is a man in his forties with primary liver carcinoma and hepatitis B virus infection. This chain connects TRBV6-5 to TRBJ2-7; D call uncertain. The CDR3, as DNA: TGTGCCAGCAGCGGACGAGGCTCCTACGAGCAGTACTTC. Translation: CASSGRGSYEQYF.